Following are 22 T cell receptor beta chains from one sample sequenced in a study of OX40 agonist ivuxolimab in advanced cancers. Assay: immunoSEQ multiplex PCR; the TCRdb copy retains only in-frame clones and omits some. The sample includes about 89,000 clones, roughly 90% of them seen just once. Sample: CD4+ or CD8+ T cells sorted from blood, taken in a trial of the OX40 agonist ivuxolimab. The receptor set was obtained from an adult with an advanced solid tumor such as melanoma, head and neck, liver or kidney cancer.

V usage is TRBV4-1 and J usage is TRBJ2-1; weak D call: TRBD2 (6 bases). The germline CDR1 and CDR2 sequences are MGHRA and YSYEKL. The CDR3 is 16 residues long. V lost 0 bases to trimming and J lost 3 bases, with 12 bases between them. The CDR3 spells CASSQDSGSYYNEQFF. CDR3 DNA: TGCGCCAGCAGCCAAGACAGCGGGTCCTACTACAATGAGCAGTTCTTC.

This clone was found once. V gene TRBV11-2 combines with J gene TRBJ2-7; no clear D. Trimming took 1 base from V and 1 from J, leaving 8 bases between them. The CDR3 is 14 amino acids. Germline V lookup: CDR1 SGHAT, CDR2 FQNNGV. The chain's CDR3 is CASSLGRLSYEQYF. The CDR3 DNA reads as TGTGCCAGCAGCTTAGGACGGTTGTCCTACGAGCAGTACTTC.

The J gene is TRBJ2-7, the V gene TRBV2, with unresolved D. The CDR3 is 13 amino acids. Germline V gene data show CDR1 as SNHLY and CDR2 as FYNNEI. V lost 8 bases and J 4 bases, leaving 15 bases between the germline ends. In DNA form, the CDR3 reads TGTGCCAGCTGGGCAAACGGATTTTACGAGCAGTACTTC. Translated: CASWANGFYEQYF.

The rearrangement links TRBV14 to TRBJ2-3; D call uncertain. V lost 4 bases and J 2 bases, leaving 19 bases between the germline ends. Per the germline V gene, CDR1 is SGHDN and CDR2 is FVKESK. The CDR3 contains 17 residues. The DNA for the CDR3 is TGTGCCAGCAGCCCCAATCGTTTTGATCTACCCACAGATACGCAGTATTTT. It codes for CASSPNRFDLPTDTQYF.

CDR3 bases: TGTGCCAGCAGTTTAAATTACAAGCAGTACTTC. Encoded protein: CASSLNYKQYF. This sequence joins TRBV28 and TRBJ2-7; D not resolved. CDR3 length: 11 residues. Germline V gene data show CDR1 as MDHEN and CDR2 as SYDVKM. V lost 2 bases, J lost 8 bases, and 7 bases lay in between.

This clone was found a few times. The chain links TRBV5-4 to TRBJ2-1; D is undetermined. This CDR3 is built from 16 residues. Germline CDR1 and CDR2: SGHNT and YYREEE (reference sequence). V was clipped by 0 bases and J by 0 bases, with 10 bases between them. CDR3 region: CASSLAATLSYNEQFF. The CDR3 bases are TGTGCCAGCAGCTTGGCTGCGACCCTCTCCTACAATGAGCAGTTCTTC.

The V call is TRBV18, the J call TRBJ2-3, with D tentatively TRBD1 (5 bases). The CDR3 is 14 amino acids. The V end was cut by 6 bases, the J end by 5 bases, with 15 bases between. Germline CDR1 is KGHSH and CDR2 is LQKENI. The CDR3 region is CASSPRQGQDTQYF. The CDR3 DNA reads as TGTGCCAGCTCCCCCCGGCAGGGCCAAGATACGCAGTATTTT.

The rearrangement uses TRBV4-2 and TRBJ1-6; D unresolved. Trimming took off 0 bases at V and 5 bases at J, with 11 bases between the two ends. The CDR3 loop spans 16 amino acids. Germline assignment: CDR1 LGHNA and CDR2 YNFKEQ. The CDR3 protein is CASSQDSGWDNSPLHF. CDR3 sequence (DNA): TGTGCCAGCAGCCAAGATTCGGGGTGGGATAATTCACCCCTCCACTTT.

The rearrangement joins TRBV29-1 to TRBJ2-4; 15 nucleotides line up with TRBD2. Trimming at V came to 7 bases and at J to 9 bases, leaving 16 bases not matched to a gene. The CDR3 runs to 17 residues. The germline gives CDR1 SQVTM, CDR2 ANQGSEA. The CDR3 protein is CSAVPGLAGGNSGIQYF. For the CDR3, the DNA is TGCAGCGCGGTTCCGGGACTAGCGGGAGGAAACTCGGGCATTCAGTACTTC. The full variable domain, rest sourced from reference TRBV29-1 and TRBJ2-4, is SAVISQKPSRDICQRGTSLTIQCQVDSQVTMMFWYRQQPGQSLTLIATANQGSEATYESGFVIDKFPISRPNLTFSTLTVSNMSPEDSSIYLCSAVPGLAGGNSGIQYFGAGTRLSVL.

V usage is TRBV9 and J usage is TRBJ2-2, with 10 bases that match TRBD2. V lost 2 bases and J lost 6; bases outside the gene matches: 7. Germline CDR1 SGDLS, CDR2 YYNGEE. The CDR3 extends over 16 amino acids. CDR3 in amino acids: CASSVTSGGAAGELFF. In DNA, the CDR3 is TGTGCCAGCAGCGTCACGAGCGGGGGGGCCGCCGGGGAGCTGTTTTTT. Full variable domain (remainder filled in from reference TRBV9 and TRBJ2-2): DSGVTQTPKHLITATGQRVTLRCSPRSGDLSVYWYQQSLDQGLQFLIQYYNGEERAKGNILERFSAQQFPDLHSELNLSSLELGDSALYFCASSVTSGGAAGELFFGEGSRLTVL.

The chain has TRBV7-2 and TRBJ2-3; TRBD2 matches 10 bases. Germline V gene sequence: CDR1 SGHTA, CDR2 FQGNSA. This CDR3 spans 16 amino acids. The ends lost 1 base at V and 5 bases at J; junction bases unmatched: 6. The CDR3 DNA is TGTGCCAGCAGCTTAGAGCGGGGGGGGCTTGGAGATACGCAGTATTTT. Its protein is CASSLERGGLGDTQYF.

The genes are TRBV5-1 and TRBJ2-7, with 7 bases identical to TRBD1. V gave up 3 bases and J gave up 2 bases; unmatched junction bases: 2. The CDR3 extends over 13 amino acids. Germline V lookup: CDR1 SGHRS, CDR2 YFSETQ. The CDR3 nucleotides read TGCGCCAGCAGCTGGGACAGCACCTACGAGCAGTACTTC. This sequence encodes CASSWDSTYEQYF.

The chain combines TRBV6-4 with TRBJ1-1, with D unresolved. This CDR3 has 15 amino acids. Germline values: CDR1 MRHNA, CDR2 SNTAGT. Deletions cut 6 bases from V and 7 bases from J, with 21 bases between. The CDR3 nucleotides read TGTGCCAGCAGCCCCGGACCGCAAGGAGACTATGAAGCTTTCTTT. Translating it yields CASSPGPQGDYEAFF.

In regard to this clone: In the same sample, other DNA sequences code for this CDR3. J is TRBJ1-1 and V is TRBV7-9, with D possibly matching TRBD1 (6 bases). The CDR3 is made up of 13 amino acids. V lost 4 bases and J 1 base, leaving 7 bases between the germline ends. CDR1 and CDR2 from the germline V gene are SEHNR and FQNEAQ (reference sequence). CDR3 amino acids: CASSSQGNTEAFF. The CDR3 DNA follows: TGTGCCAGCAGCTCACAGGGGAACACTGAAGCTTTCTTT.

The chain uses TRBV9 and TRBJ1-2; 11 bases line up with TRBD1. This CDR3 spans 15 amino acids. The J segment lost 4 bases and the V segment lost 4 bases, leaving 6 bases of the junction unmatched. CDR1 SGDLS and CDR2 YYNGEE come from the germline V gene. CDR3 sequence (DNA): TGTGCCAGCAGCACCGGGACAGGGGGGAGCTATGGCTACACCTTC. This sequence encodes CASSTGTGGSYGYTF.

The chain has TRBV28 and TRBJ1-3; maybe TRBD1 (5 bases). The CDR3 extends over 17 amino acids. With 7 bases removed from V and 0 bases from J, the gap between germline ends came to 19 bases. From germline, CDR1 is MDHEN and CDR2 SYDVKM. CDR3 in amino acids: CASTNGGPLISGNTIYF. DNA of the CDR3: TGTGCCAGCACCAATGGGGGACCCTTGATCTCTGGAAACACCATATATTTT.

This sequence joins TRBV7-9 and TRBJ1-5; a weak D match, TRBD1 (6 bases). The germline V and J ends were trimmed by 5 bases and 7 bases, with 12 bases remaining between them. There are 13 residues in the CDR3. The germline gives CDR1 SEHNR, CDR2 FQNEAQ (reference sequence). As DNA, the CDR3 is TGTGCCAGCAGCAGCCGGGACATCCAGCCCCAGCATTTT. This encodes CASSSRDIQPQHF.

The genes are TRBV19 and TRBJ2-6; no definite D call. Trimming removed 7 bases from V and 4 bases from J, with 14 bases in between. The CDR3 loop spans 15 amino acids. The germline CDR1 and CDR2 sequences are LNHDA and SQIVND (reference sequence). The CDR3 region is CASNPSPPGANVLTF. The CDR3 bases are TGTGCCAGTAATCCGTCCCCCCCCGGGGCCAACGTCCTGACTTTC.

The J gene is TRBJ2-5, the V gene TRBV6-6; 10 positions agree with TRBD2. V lost 2 bases and J lost 2; bases outside the gene matches: 5. Germline CDR1 and CDR2: MNHNY and SVGAGI (reference sequence). The length of the CDR3 is 16 residues. The CDR3 region is CASSYMSGGGQETQYF. Written as DNA, the CDR3 is TGTGCCAGCAGTTACATGAGCGGGGGGGGACAAGAGACCCAGTACTTC.

This chain links TRBV28 with TRBJ2-2, with 10 bases lining up with TRBD1. The CDR3 consists of 15 residues. From germline, CDR1 is MDHEN and CDR2 SYDVKM. Trimming at V came to 3 bases and at J to 6 bases, leaving 4 bases not matched to a gene. The CDR3 DNA sequence: TGTGCCAGCAGTTTCTCGGACAGGGGGGCCGGGGAGCTGTTTTTT. It is translated as CASSFSDRGAGELFF.

This chain links TRBV7-6 with TRBJ1-5; maybe TRBD1 (5 bases). Trimming removed 1 base at V and 7 bases at J, with 17 bases between. The germline gives CDR1 SGHVS, CDR2 FNYEAQ. The CDR3 is 16 amino acids. CDR3 sequence: CASSLVSGMGGQPQHF. The DNA for the CDR3 is TGTGCCAGCAGCTTAGTTTCGGGGATGGGGGGGCAGCCCCAGCATTTT.

This clone is a singleton in its sample. The CDR3 nucleotides are TGTGCCAGCAGCCCCTTAAGTGGCGCGAACACTGAAGCTTTCTTT. It is translated as CASSPLSGANTEAFF. The J gene is TRBJ1-1, the V gene TRBV5-6; D call uncertain. Germline V gene sequence: CDR1 SGHDT, CDR2 YYEEEE. The CDR3 contains 15 residues. V lost 4 bases and J 1 base, leaving 14 bases between the germline ends.